This T cell receptor beta chain was recovered during a study of cytomegalovirus exposure and HLA in healthy donors. At the level of the study: An analysis done earlier identified more than 90 million unique TCR beta sequences from approximately 180 million T cells.

Study-wide findings and caveats: As immune exposure information, only CMV serostatus was available. Analysis was carried out at a later point, and it linked a missense DCLRE1C variant to TCR beta V- and J-gene trimming.

Remarks on this clone: Its antigen remains unknown.

CDR3 length: 17 residues. V lost 7 bases to trimming and J lost 7 bases; unmatched junction nucleotides: 16. Germline V gives CDR1 SGHNT, CDR2 YYREEE (reference sequence). Researchers ran the PCR with 60 Vbeta and 13 Jbeta primers. The data were produced by immunoSEQ multiplex PCR, yet TCRdb's version contains in-frame clones alone and is incomplete. The sample lists 150,000 to 200,000 clones; roughly 80% were seen once. Material: PBMCs. This chain links TRBV5-4 with TRBJ2-1; 11 bases map to TRBD1. The TCR originated in a human donor in good health. CDR3: CASAPPPGTGGGNEQFF. The CDR3, as DNA: TGTGCCAGCGCACCCCCCCCCGGGACAGGGGGTGGGAATGAGCAGTTCTTC.